The clone carrying this T cell receptor beta chain appeared a single time. No antigen is known for it. It was with 60 Vbeta and 13 Jbeta primers that the PCR ran. Original analysis: Around 10 million of the roughly 77 million unique TCR beta chains counted in a later analysis were shared. The repertoire was sequenced with immunoSEQ multiplex PCR; TCRdb's copy has only in-frame clones and lacks some. D and trimming were read from the DNA, whereas the V and J calls and clone size are those reported in that table. The sample holds 140,000 to 150,000 clones, about 84% seen once. The CDR3 consists of 15 residues. The ends were cut back, 0 bases at V and 4 bases at J, with 15 bases in the middle. Germline values: CDR1 GTSNPN, CDR2 SVGIG (reference sequence). The data belong to a study of cytomegalovirus exposure and HLA in healthy donors. Study-wide points: Some V segments (TRBV6-2 and TRBV6-3 among them) were excluded as indistinguishable.

This sequence joins TRBV30 and TRBJ1-2, with D uncertain. The sample was PBMCs. The clonotype originates from a male donor in good health and CMV-seronegative. This CDR3 reads CAWSVPTKRIYGYTF. DNA for the CDR3: TGTGCCTGGAGTGTCCCGACTAAAAGGATCTATGGCTACACCTTC.